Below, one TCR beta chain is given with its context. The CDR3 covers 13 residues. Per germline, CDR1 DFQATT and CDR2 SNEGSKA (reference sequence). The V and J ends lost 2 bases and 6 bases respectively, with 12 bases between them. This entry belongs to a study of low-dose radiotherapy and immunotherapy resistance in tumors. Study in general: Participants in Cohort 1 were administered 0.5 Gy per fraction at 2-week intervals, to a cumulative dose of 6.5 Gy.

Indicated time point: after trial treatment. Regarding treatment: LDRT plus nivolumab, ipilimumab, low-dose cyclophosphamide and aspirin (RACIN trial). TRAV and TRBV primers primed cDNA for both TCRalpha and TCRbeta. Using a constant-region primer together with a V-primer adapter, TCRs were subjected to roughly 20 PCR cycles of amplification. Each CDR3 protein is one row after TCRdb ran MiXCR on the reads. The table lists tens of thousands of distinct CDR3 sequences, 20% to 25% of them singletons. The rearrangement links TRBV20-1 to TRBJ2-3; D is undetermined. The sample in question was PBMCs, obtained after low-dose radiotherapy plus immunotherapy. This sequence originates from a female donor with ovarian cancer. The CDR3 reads CSARPLSSDTQYF. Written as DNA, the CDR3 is TGCAGTGCTAGACCTCTCTCTTCGGATACGCAGTATTTT.